One sample yielded the 24 T cell receptor beta chains listed below, sequenced in a study of shared clonotypes between healthy human individuals. Sequencing used immunoSEQ multiplex PCR; TCRdb keeps in-frame clones, though not all of them. The repertoire holds 170,000 or so clones, 60% to 75% seen once, with about 9.4% in the top ten. The material sequenced was memory CD4+ T cells sorted from blood. The subset here: CD45RA-negative fraction. The receptors stem from a young man in good health.

This rearrangement joins TRBV29-1 to TRBJ1-5, with no clear D. The CDR3 loop spans 12 amino acids. Germline CDR1 is SQVTM and CDR2 is ANQGSEA. V lost 6 bases, J lost 2 bases, and 8 bases lay in between. CDR3 nucleotides: TGCAGCGTGACCCAGGGCAATCAGCCCCAGCATTTT. This codes for CSVTQGNQPQHF.

The V gene is TRBV10-3, the J gene TRBJ2-3, with D tentatively TRBD2 (6 bases). This CDR3 region has 13 residues. The V gene's germline CDR1 is ENHRY and CDR2 SYGVKD. Trimming took off 11 bases at V and 2 bases at J, with 14 bases between the two ends. CDR3 sequence: CASLADNTDTQYF. CDR3 in DNA: TGTGCCTCATTAGCGGATAACACAGATACGCAGTATTTT.

The rearrangement uses TRBV4-3 and TRBJ1-1; D is uncertain. Trimming took 4 bases from V and 3 from J, leaving 12 bases between them. Germline V gene data show CDR1 as LGHNA and CDR2 as YSLEER. This CDR3 has 14 residues. CDR3 residues: CASSRQPGYTEAFF. As DNA, the CDR3 is TGCGCCAGCAGCCGCCAGCCGGGTTACACTGAAGCTTTCTTT.

V usage is TRBV18 and J usage is TRBJ2-7; D unclear. V lost 0 bases, J lost 6 bases, and 12 bases lay in between. The length of the CDR3 is 14 residues. The V gene's germline CDR1 is KGHSH and CDR2 LQKENI. This chain's CDR3 is CASSPPVVGGEQYF. CDR3 coding DNA: TGTGCCAGCTCACCACCGGTTGTGGGCGGCGAGCAGTACTTC.

The rearrangement joins TRBV19 to TRBJ2-1, with 7 nucleotides matching TRBD1. V lost 10 bases to trimming and J lost 5 bases; unmatched junction nucleotides: 8. Germline CDR1 and CDR2: LNHDA and SQIVND (reference sequence). The CDR3 has 13 amino acids. The CDR3 region is CATQQGRNNEQFF. The DNA of the CDR3 is TGTGCCACCCAACAGGGGCGCAACAATGAGCAGTTCTTC.

The CDR3 sequence: CASSNTGTLSYEQYF. The CDR3 region has the DNA TGTGCCAGCAGTAATACAGGGACCCTCTCCTACGAGCAGTACTTC. V gene TRBV28 combines with J gene TRBJ2-7; tentative D call: TRBD1 (6 bases). The CDR3 totals 15 residues. V gave up 5 bases and J gave up 0 bases, with 14 bases separating them. Germline CDR1 and CDR2: MDHEN and SYDVKM.

CDR3 sequence: CASSLVRRETAGNTIYF. CDR3 DNA: TGTGCCAGCAGCTTGGTGCGGCGGGAGACCGCTGGAAACACCATATATTTT. V and J are TRBV5-6 and TRBJ1-3; D gene unclear. The CDR3 loop spans 17 amino acids. Germline values: CDR1 SGHDT, CDR2 YYEEEE. V lost 0 bases, J lost 2 bases, and 15 bases lay in between. Drawing the rest from reference TRBV5-6 and TRBJ1-3, the complete variable domain is DAGVTQSPTHLIKTRGQQVTLRCSPKSGHDTVSWYQQALGQGPQFIFQYYEEEERQRGNFPDRFSGHQFPNYSSELNVNALLLGDSALYLCASSLVRRETAGNTIYFGEGSWLTVV.

The rearrangement uses TRBV29-1 and TRBJ2-1, with 8 bases matching TRBD1. Losses at the gene ends were 6 bases for V and 8 bases for J; bases not matched to a gene: 3. In germline, CDR1 is SQVTM, CDR2 ANQGSEA. The CDR3 is made up of 11 amino acids. The CDR3 region has the DNA TGCAGCGTCGCGACAGGGGATGAGCAGTTCTTC. This gives the protein CSVATGDEQFF.

The chain carries TRBV15 and TRBJ2-2; D not certain. Germline V lookup: CDR1 LNHNV, CDR2 YYDKDF (reference sequence). Trimming pared 3 bases from V and 5 bases from J, leaving 7 bases between. This CDR3 region has 13 residues. The CDR3 spells CATSRGLTGELFF. The CDR3 bases are TGTGCCACCAGCAGGGGTCTTACCGGGGAGCTGTTTTTT.

The V and J genes are TRBV5-5 and TRBJ2-5, with D possibly TRBD1 on 5 matching bases. The germline V and J ends were trimmed by 0 bases and 2 bases, with 17 bases remaining between them. CDR3 length: 17 residues. The germline V gene encodes CDR1 SGHKS and CDR2 YYEKEE (reference sequence). The CDR3: CASSLGAGSPVQETQYF. Here the CDR3 DNA reads TGTGCCAGCAGCTTGGGCGCAGGGTCCCCAGTACAAGAGACCCAGTACTTC.

The chain joins TRBV5-5 to TRBJ2-5; 11 bases align to TRBD2. Germline V gives CDR1 SGHKS, CDR2 YYEKEE (reference sequence). The CDR3 has 15 residues. The J segment lost 5 bases and the V segment lost 6 bases, leaving 9 bases of the junction unmatched. The CDR3 DNA reads as TGTGCCAGCATCCTGATAGCGGGGGGGGCGGAGACCCAGTACTTC. This sequence encodes CASILIAGGAETQYF.

This clone has more than one count but fewer than ten. The V gene is TRBV21-1, the J gene TRBJ1-2; TRBD1, the D gene given by the table, was not confirmed from the DNA. TRBV21-1 is given as a pseudogene. CDR3 size: 16 residues. This CDR3 is CASSKDRARVTYGYTF. The CDR3 bases are TGTGCCAGCAGCAAAGACAGGGCCCGCGTCACTTATGGCTACACCTTC.

The chain has TRBV9 and TRBJ2-1, with D perhaps TRBD1 or TRBD2 (5 bases each). The length of the CDR3 is 14 residues. The V end was cut by 3 bases, the J end by 10 bases, with 17 bases between. From germline, CDR1 is SGDLS and CDR2 YYNGEE. CDR3 nucleotides: TGTGCCAGCAGCGAGAGGGACCCCTGGGGCGAGCAGTTCTTC. Protein: CASSERDPWGEQFF.

A few counts support this clone. V usage is TRBV11-2 and J usage is TRBJ2-1; 13 positions agree with TRBD2. Germline-derived CDR1 and CDR2 are SGHAT and FQNNGV. CDR3 length: 15 amino acids. V lost 5 bases and J lost 8; bases outside the gene matches: 6. The CDR3 DNA reads TGTGCCAGCAGCCGGACTAGCGGGAGTATTTATGAGCAGTTCTTC. Translation gives CASSRTSGSIYEQFF.

V and J are TRBV10-3 and TRBJ2-7; the D gene is possibly TRBD2 (6 bases). This CDR3 comprises 15 residues. The germline V and J ends were trimmed by 3 bases and 3 bases, with 15 bases remaining between them. Germline lookup yields CDR1 ENHRY and CDR2 SYGVKD. CDR3: CAISDEGGYYYEQYF. The CDR3 DNA follows: TGTGCCATCAGTGATGAGGGAGGTTACTACTACGAGCAGTACTTC.

V and J are TRBV5-4 and TRBJ2-5; D gene unclear. Germline-derived CDR1 and CDR2 are SGHNT and YYREEE (reference sequence). There are 13 residues in the CDR3. The ends were cut back, 2 bases at V and 1 base at J, with 6 bases in the middle. As DNA, the CDR3 is TGTGCCAGCAGCTTAAGCTTCCAAGAGACCCAGTACTTC. Translation gives CASSLSFQETQYF. The whole variable domain, remainder taken from reference TRBV5-4 and TRBJ2-5, is ETGVTQSPTHLIKTRGQQVTLRCSSQSGHNTVSWYQQALGQGPQFIFQYYREEENGRGNFPPRFSGLQFPNYSSELNVNALELDDSALYLCASSLSFQETQYFGPGTRLLVL.

This chain connects TRBV29-1 to TRBJ2-3; TRBD2 agrees at 12 bases. Trimming took 4 bases from V and 2 from J; bases not matched to a gene: 4. Per the germline V gene, CDR1 is SQVTM and CDR2 is ANQGSEA. The length of the CDR3 is 15 residues. CDR3 residues: CSVAGLAGPTDTQYF. CDR3 nucleotides: TGCAGCGTTGCGGGACTAGCGGGTCCCACAGATACGCAGTATTTT.

Remarks on this clone: A far larger clone is off by one base, so a read error is likely. The chain carries TRBV7-2 and TRBJ1-5; D not resolved. This CDR3 comprises 14 residues. V was trimmed by 4 bases and J by 6 bases, leaving 13 bases between them. The V gene's germline CDR1 is SGHTA and CDR2 FQGNSA. This chain's CDR3 is CASSSTRLGQPQHF. In DNA form, the CDR3 reads TGTGCCAGCAGCTCGACAAGGTTGGGTCAGCCCCAGCATTTT.

This rearrangement joins TRBV11-2 to TRBJ2-5; tentatively, D is TRBD1 or TRBD2 (5 bases each). This CDR3 spans 13 amino acids. Germline V gene sequence: CDR1 SGHAT, CDR2 FQNNGV. Trimming took off 6 bases at V and 4 bases at J, with 12 bases between the two ends. The CDR3 sequence is CASRNQGRETQYF. For the CDR3, the DNA is TGTGCCAGCAGGAACCAGGGACGAGAGACCCAGTACTTC.

This clone was observed a handful of times. The chain couples TRBV28 to TRBJ2-1; unclear D gene. The CDR3 extends over 12 amino acids. Trimming pared 5 bases from V and 7 bases from J, leaving 9 bases between. Germline CDR1 MDHEN, CDR2 SYDVKM. The DNA for the CDR3 is TGTGCCAGCAGTGTACTACGAAATGAGCAGTTCTTC. Translated: CASSVLRNEQFF.

This clone appeared a few times. V gene TRBV9 combines with J gene TRBJ1-2; TRBD1 matches 7 bases. Losses at the gene ends were 4 bases for V and 0 bases for J; bases not matched to a gene: 3. CDR1 and CDR2 from the germline V gene are SGDLS and YYNGEE. The CDR3 spans 14 residues. The CDR3: CASSTDRANYGYTF. CDR3 coding DNA: TGTGCCAGCAGCACCGACAGGGCTAACTATGGCTACACCTTC.

The chain combines TRBV6-5 with TRBJ2-1, with no clear D. This CDR3 comprises 11 residues. Per the germline V gene, CDR1 is MNHEY and CDR2 is SVGAGI. V dropped 5 bases and J dropped 10 bases, with 9 bases sitting between them. Here the CDR3 reads CASSEPEEQFF. In DNA, the CDR3 is TGTGCCAGCAGTGAACCGGAGGAGCAGTTCTTC.

The chain uses TRBV18 and TRBJ1-5, with D possibly being TRBD1 (5 bases). The V end lost 4 bases, the J end lost 5 bases, and 12 bases lay between the germline ends. The germline gives CDR1 KGHSH, CDR2 LQKENI. This CDR3 contains 14 residues. CDR3 region: CASSLSGGDQPQHF. The CDR3 nucleotides are TGTGCCAGCTCACTCAGTGGGGGGGATCAGCCCCAGCATTTT.

This sequence joins TRBV6-1 and TRBJ2-2; D perhaps matches TRBD2 (7 bases). CDR3 size: 15 residues. V shed 6 bases and J shed 3 bases, with 14 bases lying between them. In germline, CDR1 is MNHNS, CDR2 SASEGT. The CDR3 is CASRRGGTYTGELFF. In DNA form, the CDR3 reads TGTGCCAGCAGGAGGGGGGGGACGTACACCGGGGAGCTGTTTTTT.